The text below deals with one T cell receptor (beta chain). From germline, CDR1 is DFQATT and CDR2 SNEGSKA (reference sequence). The CDR3 totals 11 residues. Trimming cost V 0 bases and J 10 bases, with 7 bases left between them. This entry comes from a study of blood T cells in healthy people across ages. Using a J-beta primer mix together with a sample-barcoded 5' primer, a second PCR was run for about 7 to 12 cycles. TCRdb independently ran MiXCR on the 5' RACE reads; one entry per CDR3 protein. Here the sample spans about 1,600,000 distinct CDR3 sequences, approximately 38% being singletons. The V gene is TRBV20-1, the J gene TRBJ2-1, with D possibly called TRBD1 or TRBD2 (5 bases each). The material sequenced was blood. The TCR sequence derives from a woman between 18 and 29 years old in good health. The CDR3 protein is CSAREGREQFF. In nucleotides, the CDR3 is TGCAGTGCTAGAGAGGGACGGGAGCAGTTCTTC.